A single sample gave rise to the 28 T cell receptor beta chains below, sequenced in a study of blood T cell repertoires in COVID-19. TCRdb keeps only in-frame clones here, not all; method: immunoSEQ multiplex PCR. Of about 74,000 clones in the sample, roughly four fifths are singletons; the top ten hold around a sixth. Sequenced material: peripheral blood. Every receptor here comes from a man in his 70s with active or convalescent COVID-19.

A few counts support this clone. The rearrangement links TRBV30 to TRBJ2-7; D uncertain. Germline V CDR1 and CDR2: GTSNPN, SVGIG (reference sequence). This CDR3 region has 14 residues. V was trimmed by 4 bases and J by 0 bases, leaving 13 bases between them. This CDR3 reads CAWNPAYYSYEQYF. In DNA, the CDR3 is TGTGCCTGGAACCCCGCGTACTACTCCTACGAGCAGTACTTC.

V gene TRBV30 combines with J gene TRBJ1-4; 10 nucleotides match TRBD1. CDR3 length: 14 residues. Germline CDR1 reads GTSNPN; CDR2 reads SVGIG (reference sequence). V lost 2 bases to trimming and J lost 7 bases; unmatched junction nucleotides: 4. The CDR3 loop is CAWSPGTGVEKLFF. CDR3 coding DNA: TGTGCCTGGAGTCCAGGGACAGGGGTTGAAAAACTGTTTTTT.

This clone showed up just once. In DNA, the CDR3 is TGTGCCAGCAGCTTATTTACAGGGGATGGGGGAAGGAATGAAAAACTGTTTTTT. It encodes CASSLFTGDGGRNEKLFF. V gene TRBV9 combines with J gene TRBJ1-4; 7 bases fit TRBD1. The germline CDR1 and CDR2 sequences are SGDLS and YYNGEE. The CDR3 consists of 18 residues. Trimming took 4 bases from V and 5 from J; bases not matched to a gene: 17.

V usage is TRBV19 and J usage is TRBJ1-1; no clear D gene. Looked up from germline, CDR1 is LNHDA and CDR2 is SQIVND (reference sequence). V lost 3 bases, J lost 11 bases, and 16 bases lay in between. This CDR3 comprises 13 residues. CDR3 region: CASSIGRREAAFF. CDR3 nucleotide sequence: TGTGCCAGTAGTATCGGGCGGAGGGAGGCTGCTTTCTTT.

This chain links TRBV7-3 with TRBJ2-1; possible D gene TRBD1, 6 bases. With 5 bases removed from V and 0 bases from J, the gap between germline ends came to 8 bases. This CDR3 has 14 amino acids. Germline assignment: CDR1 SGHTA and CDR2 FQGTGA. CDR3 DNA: TGTGCCAGCAGCGAGGACAGCTCCTACAATGAGCAGTTCTTC. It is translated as CASSEDSSYNEQFF. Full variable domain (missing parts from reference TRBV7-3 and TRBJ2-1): GAGVSQTPSNKVTEKGKYVELRCDPISGHTALYWYRQSLGQGPEFLIYFQGTGAADDSGLPNDRFFAVRPEGSVSTLKIQRTERGDSAVYLCASSEDSSYNEQFFGPGTRLTVL.

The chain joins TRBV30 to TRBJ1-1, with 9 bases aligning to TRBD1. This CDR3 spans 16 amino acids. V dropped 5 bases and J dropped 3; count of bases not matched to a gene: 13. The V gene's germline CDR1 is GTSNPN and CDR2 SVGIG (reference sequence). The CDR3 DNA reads TGTGCCTGGGCTCCACTTTTGGGACAGGGTTACACTGAAGCTTTCTTT. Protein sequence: CAWAPLLGQGYTEAFF.

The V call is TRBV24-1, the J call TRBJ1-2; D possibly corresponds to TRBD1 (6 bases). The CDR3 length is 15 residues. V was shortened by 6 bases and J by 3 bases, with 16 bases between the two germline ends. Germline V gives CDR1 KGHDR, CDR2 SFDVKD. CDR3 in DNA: TGTGCCACCAGTTCGTCAGGGGAACTCGACTATGGCTACACCTTC. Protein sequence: CATSSSGELDYGYTF.

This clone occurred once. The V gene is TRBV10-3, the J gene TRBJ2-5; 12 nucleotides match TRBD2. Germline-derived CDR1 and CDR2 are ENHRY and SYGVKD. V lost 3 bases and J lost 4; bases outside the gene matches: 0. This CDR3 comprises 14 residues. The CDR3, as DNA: TGTGCCATCAGTGAACTAGCGGGGGGAGAGACCCAGTACTTC. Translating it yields CAISELAGGETQYF.

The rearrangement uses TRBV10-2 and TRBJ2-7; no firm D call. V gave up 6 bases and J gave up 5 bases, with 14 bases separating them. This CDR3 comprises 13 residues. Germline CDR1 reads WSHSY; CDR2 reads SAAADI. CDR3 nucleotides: TGCGCCAGCAGAGACACGGCCCCCGACGAGCAGTACTTC. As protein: CASRDTAPDEQYF.

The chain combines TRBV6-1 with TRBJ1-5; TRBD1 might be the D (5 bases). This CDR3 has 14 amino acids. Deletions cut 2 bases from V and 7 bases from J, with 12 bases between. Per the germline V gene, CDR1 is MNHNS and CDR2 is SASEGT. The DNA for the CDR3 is TGTGCCAGCAGTGAAAGGAACCAGGGACAGCCCCAGCATTTT. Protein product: CASSERNQGQPQHF.

The CDR3 nucleotides are TGTGCCAGCCAGGGGAAAGAGACCCAGTACTTC. It is translated as CASQGKETQYF. This sequence joins TRBV25-1 and TRBJ2-5, with a possible D match to TRBD1 (6 bases). Trimming removed 8 bases from V and 3 bases from J, with 7 bases in between. The CDR3 totals 11 residues. Germline CDR1 and CDR2: MGHDK and SYGVNS.

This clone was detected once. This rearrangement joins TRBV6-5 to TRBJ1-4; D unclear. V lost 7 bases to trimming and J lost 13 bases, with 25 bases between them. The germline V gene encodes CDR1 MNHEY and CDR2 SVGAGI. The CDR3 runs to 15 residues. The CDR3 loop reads CASIQIPGGRDRLFF. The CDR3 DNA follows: TGTGCCAGCATTCAAATTCCAGGTGGGAGGGATCGACTGTTTTTT.

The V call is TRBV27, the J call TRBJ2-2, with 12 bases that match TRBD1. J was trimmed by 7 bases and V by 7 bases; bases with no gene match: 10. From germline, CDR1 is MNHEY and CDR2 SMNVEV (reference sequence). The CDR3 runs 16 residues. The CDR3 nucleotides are TGTGCCAGCACTAAATCGGGACAGGGGGCGAGCGGGGAGCTGTTTTTT. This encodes CASTKSGQGASGELFF.

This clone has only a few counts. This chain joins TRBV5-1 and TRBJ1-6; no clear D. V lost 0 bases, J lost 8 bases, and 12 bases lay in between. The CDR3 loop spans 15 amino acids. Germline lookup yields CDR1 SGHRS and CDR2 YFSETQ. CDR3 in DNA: TGCGCCAGCAGCTTGGCCATCGAGGTCCATTCACCCCTCCACTTT. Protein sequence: CASSLAIEVHSPLHF.

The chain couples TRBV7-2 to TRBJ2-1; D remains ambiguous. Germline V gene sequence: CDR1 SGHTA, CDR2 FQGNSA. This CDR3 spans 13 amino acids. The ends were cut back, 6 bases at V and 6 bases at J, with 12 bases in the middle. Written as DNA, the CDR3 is TGTGCCAGCAGTTTCAGGTACCCCAATGAGCAGTTCTTC. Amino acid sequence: CASSFRYPNEQFF.

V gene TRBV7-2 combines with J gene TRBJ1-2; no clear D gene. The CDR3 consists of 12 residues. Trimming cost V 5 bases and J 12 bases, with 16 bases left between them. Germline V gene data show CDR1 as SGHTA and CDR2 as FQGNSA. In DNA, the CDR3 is TGTGCCAGCAGCCAGGTAATCATGGAGGACACCTTC. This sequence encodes CASSQVIMEDTF.

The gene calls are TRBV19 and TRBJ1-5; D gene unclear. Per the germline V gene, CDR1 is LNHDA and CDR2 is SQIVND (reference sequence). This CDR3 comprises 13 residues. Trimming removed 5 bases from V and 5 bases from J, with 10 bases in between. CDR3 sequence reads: CASSADEDQPQHF. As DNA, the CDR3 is TGTGCCAGTAGTGCCGATGAGGATCAGCCCCAGCATTTT.

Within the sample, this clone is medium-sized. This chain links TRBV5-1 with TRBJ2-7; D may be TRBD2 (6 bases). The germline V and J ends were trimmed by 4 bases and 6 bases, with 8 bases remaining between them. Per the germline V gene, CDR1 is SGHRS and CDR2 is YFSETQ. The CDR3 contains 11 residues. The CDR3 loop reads CASSAGSEQYF. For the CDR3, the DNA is TGCGCCAGCAGCGCGGGGAGCGAGCAGTACTTC.

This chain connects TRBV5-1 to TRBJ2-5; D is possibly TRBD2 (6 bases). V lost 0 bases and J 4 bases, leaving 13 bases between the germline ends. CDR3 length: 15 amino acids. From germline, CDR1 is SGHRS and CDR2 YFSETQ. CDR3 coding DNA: TGCGCCAGCAGCTTGGAGGGGATGGGGGGAGAGACCCAGTACTTC. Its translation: CASSLEGMGGETQYF.

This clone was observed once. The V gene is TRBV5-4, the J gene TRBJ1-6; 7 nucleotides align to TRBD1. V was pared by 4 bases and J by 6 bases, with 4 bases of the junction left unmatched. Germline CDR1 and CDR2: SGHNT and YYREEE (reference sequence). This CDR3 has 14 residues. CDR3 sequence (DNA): TGTGCCAGCAGCGTTGACAGGGTTAATTCACCCCTCCACTTT. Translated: CASSVDRVNSPLHF.

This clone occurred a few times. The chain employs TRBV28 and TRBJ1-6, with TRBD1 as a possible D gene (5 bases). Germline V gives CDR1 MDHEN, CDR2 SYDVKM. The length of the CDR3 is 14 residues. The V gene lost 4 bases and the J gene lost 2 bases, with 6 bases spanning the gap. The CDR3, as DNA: TGTGCCAGCAGTTACAGGACCTATAATTCACCCCTCCACTTT. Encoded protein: CASSYRTYNSPLHF.

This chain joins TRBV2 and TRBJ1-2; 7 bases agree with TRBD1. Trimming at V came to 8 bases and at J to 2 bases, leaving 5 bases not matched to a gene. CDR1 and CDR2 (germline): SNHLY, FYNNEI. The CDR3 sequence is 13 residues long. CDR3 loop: CASAGTVNYGYTF. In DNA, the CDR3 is TGTGCCAGCGCCGGGACAGTCAACTATGGCTACACCTTC.

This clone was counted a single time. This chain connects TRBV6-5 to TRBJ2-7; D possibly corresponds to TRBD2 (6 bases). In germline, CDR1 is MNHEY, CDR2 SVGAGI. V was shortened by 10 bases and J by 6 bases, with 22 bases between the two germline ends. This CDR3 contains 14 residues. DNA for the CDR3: TGTGCCACTCACCGGGACTTCCTGGAAGGCGAGCAGTACTTC. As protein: CATHRDFLEGEQYF.

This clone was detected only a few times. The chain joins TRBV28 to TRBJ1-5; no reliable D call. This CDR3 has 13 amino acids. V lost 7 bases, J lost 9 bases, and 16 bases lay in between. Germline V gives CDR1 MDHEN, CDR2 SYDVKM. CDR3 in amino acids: CASNDFRETPQHF. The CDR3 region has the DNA TGTGCCAGCAATGACTTTCGGGAGACGCCCCAGCATTTT.

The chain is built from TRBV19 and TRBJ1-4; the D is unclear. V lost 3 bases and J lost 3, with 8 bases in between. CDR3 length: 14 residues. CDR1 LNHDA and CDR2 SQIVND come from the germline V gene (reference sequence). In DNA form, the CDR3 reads TGTGCCAGTAGTATGTCATCAGCTAATGAAAAACTGTTTTTT. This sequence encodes CASSMSSANEKLFF. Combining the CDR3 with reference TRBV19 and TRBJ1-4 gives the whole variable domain DGGITQSPKYLFRKEGQNVTLSCEQNLNHDAMYWYRQDPGQGLRLIYYSQIVNDFQKGDIAEGYSVSREKKESFPLTVTSAQKNPTAFYLCASSMSSANEKLFFGSGTQLSVL.

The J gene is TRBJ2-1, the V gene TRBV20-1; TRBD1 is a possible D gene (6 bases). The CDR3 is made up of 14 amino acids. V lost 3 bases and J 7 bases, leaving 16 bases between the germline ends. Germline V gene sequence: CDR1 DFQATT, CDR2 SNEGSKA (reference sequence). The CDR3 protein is CSASWDTRTNEQFF. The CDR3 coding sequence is TGCAGTGCTAGTTGGGACACAAGAACTAATGAGCAGTTCTTC.

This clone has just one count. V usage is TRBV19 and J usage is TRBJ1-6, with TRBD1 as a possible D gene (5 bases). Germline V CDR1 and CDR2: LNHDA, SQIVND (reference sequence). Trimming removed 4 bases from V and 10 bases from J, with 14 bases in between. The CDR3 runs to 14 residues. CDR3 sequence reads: CASSKGSGDSPLHF. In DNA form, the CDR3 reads TGTGCCAGTAGTAAGGGTTCGGGGGACTCACCCCTCCACTTT.

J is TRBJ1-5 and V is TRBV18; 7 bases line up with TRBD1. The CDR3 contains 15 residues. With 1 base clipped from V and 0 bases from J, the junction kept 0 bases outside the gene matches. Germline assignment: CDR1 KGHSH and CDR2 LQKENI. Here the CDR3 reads CASSPQGASNQPQHF. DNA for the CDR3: TGTGCCAGCTCACCACAGGGGGCTAGCAATCAGCCCCAGCATTTT.